This T cell receptor (beta chain) was identified during a study of beta chain features in type 1 diabetes. The overall study: The examined sorted cells totaled approximately 110 million across samples.

Points from the study as a whole: Insertions at VDJ junctions were less frequent in type 1 diabetes patients. These patients also deleted more nucleotides at the same junctions.

CD45RO/CCR7/CD25/CD127/CD95/CD27 sorting isolated CD4+ naive, central memory, regulatory and stem cell-like memory cells. Each of the sorted populations had a purity greater than 95%. This clone was counted a few times. Antigen specificity is unknown. V lost 1 base and J 3 bases, leaving 13 bases between the germline ends. Per the germline V gene, CDR1 is KGHSH and CDR2 is LQKENI. The CDR3 has 15 amino acids. TCRB transcripts that were expressed got sequenced, as all of the isolated RNA had been reverse transcribed. Method: immunoSEQ multiplex PCR; TCRdb's copy keeps in-frame clones and lacks some. The sample includes about 270,000 clones, over 12% of them seen just once.

The genes are TRBV18 and TRBJ2-7; D is perhaps TRBD1 (6 bases). This sequence originates from a woman between 35 and 50 years old in good health. The sequenced sample was naive CD4+ T cells from blood. DNA for the CDR3: TGTGCCAGCTCACCACGGGGGCAAGATCTCTACGAGCAGTACTTC. Its translation is CASSPRGQDLYEQYF.